The present entry profiles one T cell receptor beta chain with its context. Germline-derived CDR1 and CDR2 are SNHLY and FYNNEI. CDR3 length equals 13 residues. Trimming removed 3 bases at V and 4 bases at J, with 9 bases between. The table came from immunoSEQ multiplex PCR; TCRdb's copy has only in-frame clones and leaves some out. The table records more than 70,000 clones, roughly 81% of them present only once. This entry comes from a study of T cell responses to AZD1222 COVID-19 vaccine. This clonotype originated in an adult in good health. This chain joins TRBV2 and TRBJ1-2; D not certain. The sample was peripheral blood, taken on day 0 of AZD1222 vaccination. The CDR3: CASSDGPSYGYTF. CDR3 coding DNA: TGTGCCAGCAGTGACGGGCCATCCTATGGCTACACCTTC.